The entry below gives a single TCR beta chain sequence along with its context. As yet, its antigen is unknown. V lost 2 bases, J lost 4 bases, and 6 bases lay in between. This CDR3 contains 12 residues. CDR1 and CDR2 (germline): SGHNT, YYREEE (reference sequence). The sample originates from a study of vaccination effects on CD4 cells after COVID-19. Study-level points and caveats: Common cold coronavirus cross-reactivity was shown by only 1 of 255 vaccine-induced clones in healthy vaccinees.

Expansion with viral peptide pools was applied to antigen-specific CD4+ T cells by the ViraFEST assay prior to sequencing. Subsequent to a culture period of less than twelve days, CD4+ T cells were isolated. Vaccine recipients, nucleocapsid antibody negative, had no prior SARS-CoV-2 infection. The data were produced by immunoSEQ multiplex PCR, yet TCRdb's version contains in-frame clones alone and is incomplete. The data show 55,000 to 80,000 clones, with approximately 70% seen just once and approximately 3.7% held by the top ten. The V and J genes are TRBV5-4 and TRBJ1-2, with D unresolved. This specimen was CD4+ T cells from PBMCs cultured with HCoV-OC43 spike peptides, taken before COVID-19 vaccination. As for subset: HCoV-OC43 spike overlapping peptide pool stimulation. The clonotype originates from a human donor who received a COVID-19 vaccine. In DNA form, the CDR3 reads TGTGCCAGCAGCTTTTCTGGCTATGGCTACACCTTC. The encoded protein is CASSFSGYGYTF.